A selection of T cell receptor beta chains follows, all from one sample in a study of blood T cell repertoires in COVID-19. Sequenced by immunoSEQ multiplex PCR; TCRdb stores in-frame clones only, minus some. Altogether about 220,000 clones are present, 65% to 90% being singletons, with the ten largest covering under 2.5%. Sequencing was performed on peripheral blood. The receptors shown here come from a woman in her 70s with COVID-19, enrolled during active disease. Both conserved end residues are part of each CDR3. D genes are given only for firm matches. Expanded clones get a size class; other rows say once, few or many, or leave the size out.

CDR3 DNA	CDR3 protein	clone size	J gene	V gene	D gene
TGCGCCAGCAGCCAAGCTATCTCAGGGCGAGCCACCGGGGAGCTGTTTTTT	CASSQAISGRATGELFF	-	TRBJ2-2	TRBV4-3	-
TGTGCCAGCAGCTTAGCCCAGGGGATCTATGGCTACACCTTC	CASSLAQGIYGYTF	few	TRBJ1-2	TRBV11-2	-
TGTGCCAGCAGCCCTACCGACTACAATGAGCAGTTCTTC	CASSPTDYNEQFF	-	TRBJ2-1	TRBV7-3	-
TGTGCCAGCAGCTTTAGCGGGGGGGGTTTGGATACGCAGTATTTT	CASSFSGGGLDTQYF	-	TRBJ2-3	TRBV5-6	TRBD2
TGCGCCAGCAGCGTGGGACAGGCGAATGAAAAACTGTTTTTT	CASSVGQANEKLFF	-	TRBJ1-4	TRBV5-1	TRBD1
TGTGCCAGCAGCCCGGGACTAGCGGGCTTTAACGGGGAGCTGTTTTTT	CASSPGLAGFNGELFF	-	TRBJ2-2	TRBV7-3	TRBD2
TGTGCCAGCAGCGGCGGCCGTCGATTCAACACCGGGGAGCTGTTTTTT	CASSGGRRFNTGELFF	once	TRBJ2-2	TRBV9	-
TGTGCCACCAGCAGAGAACTAGCGGGAGGTGAGCAGTTCTTC	CATSRELAGGEQFF	-	TRBJ2-1	TRBV15	TRBD2
TGTGCCAGCAGCCAAGACAGGGAAAACGAGCAGTACTTC	CASSQDRENEQYF	-	TRBJ2-7	TRBV3-1/TRBV3-2	-
TGCGCCAGCAGCCCCCTTCCCGGGGGGCTCGGAAACACCATATATTTT	CASSPLPGGLGNTIYF	-	TRBJ1-3	TRBV4-1	-
TGTGCCTGGAGTGTACTAGCGGAGACGAGGGAGCAGTACTTC	CAWSVLAETREQYF	once	TRBJ2-7	TRBV30	TRBD2
TGTGCCACCAGCCCGGGAGGTAGCGGTCCAAGCACAGATACGCAGTATTTT	CATSPGGSGPSTDTQYF	-	TRBJ2-3	TRBV24-1	TRBD2
TGTGCCAGCAGCCCTCAGACAGGGAGGCAAGAGACCCAGTACTTC	CASSPQTGRQETQYF	-	TRBJ2-5	TRBV7-2	-
TGTGCCAGCAGCTTAGCAGACAGGGGTGGCTATGGCTACACCTTC	CASSLADRGGYGYTF	-	TRBJ1-2	TRBV7-8	TRBD1
TGTGCCAGCAGCCAAGATACGCCAGGGGGCAATCAGCCCCAGCATTTT	CASSQDTPGGNQPQHF	few	TRBJ1-5	TRBV3-1/TRBV3-2	-
TGTGCCAGCAGTTTACTAGAAAACAGGGGGCCGTACAATGAGCAGTTCTTC	CASSLLENRGPYNEQFF	-	TRBJ2-1	TRBV6-2/TRBV6-3	TRBD1
TGTGCCAGCAGCTCAAGGACAGGGAGTAGAGAGACCCAGTACTTC	CASSSRTGSRETQYF	-	TRBJ2-5	TRBV2	TRBD1
TGTGCCAGCAGCTTAGGTCGCAGGGGGGTTCAGCCCCAGCATTTT	CASSLGRRGVQPQHF	-	TRBJ1-5	TRBV13	TRBD1
TGTGCCAGCATCTTAAATCCAGGATCACCCCTCCACTTT	CASILNPGSPLHF	-	TRBJ1-6	TRBV12-3/TRBV12-4	-
TGTGCCAGCAGCCAAGGGGTAGCGGGAGGGGAGACCCAGTACTTC	CASSQGVAGGETQYF	-	TRBJ2-5	TRBV3-1/TRBV3-2	TRBD2
TGTGCCAGCAGCTTACACCAGGGCCAGCCCCAGCATTTT	CASSLHQGQPQHF	-	TRBJ1-5	TRBV7-3	-
TGTGCCAGTGGACAGGGGTACACTGAAGCTTTCTTT	CASGQGYTEAFF	-	TRBJ1-1	TRBV19	TRBD1
TGTGCCAGCAGTGGAGGGACTAGCGGGTACCAAGAGACCCAGTACTTC	CASSGGTSGYQETQYF	-	TRBJ2-5	TRBV6-1	TRBD2
TGTGCCAGCAGCCTCGCCAGAAACACTGAAGCTTTCTTT	CASSLARNTEAFF	-	TRBJ1-1	TRBV9	-
TGTGCCAGCAGCCCTTCGAACGGGAGGGCGGAGACCCAGTACTTC	CASSPSNGRAETQYF	-	TRBJ2-5	TRBV7-3	TRBD2
TGTGCCACCAGCAGAGCACTAGGCGAACTCTACGAGCAGTACTTC	CATSRALGELYEQYF	-	TRBJ2-7	TRBV15	-
TGTGCCAGCAGGCGGTATGATACGCAGTATTTT	CASRRYDTQYF	-	TRBJ2-3	TRBV6-5	-
TGTGCCAGCAGTTACTCAAGAGGGACTGAAGCTTTCTTT	CASSYSRGTEAFF	-	TRBJ1-1	TRBV6-6	-
TGTGCCACCAGTGATGCCGGGACAGGCAAAAGGAAAGAGACCCAGTACTTC	CATSDAGTGKRKETQYF	-	TRBJ2-5	TRBV24-1	TRBD1
TGTGCCACCCGGCAAACCATAAGCGGTGACAATGAGCAGTTCTTC	CATRQTISGDNEQFF	-	TRBJ2-1	TRBV5-4	-
TGTGCCAGCAGCGTAGTTGGGAGTGAGCAGTTCTTC	CASSVVGSEQFF	-	TRBJ2-1	TRBV9	-
TGTGCCAGCAGCATACAGGGGGCTTATGGCTACACCTTC	CASSIQGAYGYTF	-	TRBJ1-2	TRBV7-9	TRBD1
TGTGCCAGCAGCTCCTCGGACATCCCAGGGGGGCAAGAGACCCAGTACTTC	CASSSSDIPGGQETQYF	once	TRBJ2-5	TRBV5-6	-
TGTGCCAGCAGCAAAGACAGGGGCCAAGGGGGCTACACCTTC	CASSKDRGQGGYTF	-	TRBJ1-2	TRBV7-2	TRBD1
TGTGCCAGCAGTTACCCAGATGGCTACACCTTC	CASSYPDGYTF	-	TRBJ1-2	TRBV6-2/TRBV6-3	-
TGTGCCAGCAGCTTAGCGGCGGGCAGTGAGGGAGCGACGTTCTTC	CASSLAAGSEGATFF	-	TRBJ2-1	TRBV11-1	-
TGTGCCAGCAGCCAAGGGACTAGCCTACTCCTATACAATGAGCAGTTCTTC	CASSQGTSLLLYNEQFF	-	TRBJ2-1	TRBV14	TRBD2
TGTGCCAGCTCACCGTATCAGGGTATCGGTGAAATGAACACTGAAGCTTTCTTT	CASSPYQGIGEMNTEAFF	-	TRBJ1-1	TRBV18	-
TGTGCCAGCAGTTCCCCCCGACTAGATACGCAGTATTTT	CASSSPRLDTQYF	once	TRBJ2-3	TRBV6-5	-
TGCGCCAGCAGGGGTCAGGGGCCGGATGGCTACACCTTC	CASRGQGPDGYTF	once	TRBJ1-2	TRBV5-1	-
TGTGCCAGCAGCCTGACCGGGACTGTTAATTCACCCCTCCACTTT	CASSLTGTVNSPLHF	few	TRBJ1-6	TRBV7-8	-
TGTGCCAGCAGGGAGACAGGGGTGGACACCATATATTTT	CASRETGVDTIYF	-	TRBJ1-3	TRBV6-5	TRBD1